The clone carrying this T cell receptor beta chain was recorded at least ten times. Its antigen is not identified. By way of CD45RO/CCR7/CD25/CD127/CD95/CD27, the CD4+ regulatory, stem cell-like memory, central memory and naive cells were sorted. The whole isolated RNA underwent reverse transcription, so sequencing captured expressed TCRB transcripts. TCRdb keeps only in-frame clones here, not all; method: immunoSEQ multiplex PCR. The top ten clones hold about 0.6% of a sample with some 370,000 clones, 9.5% to 10% of them seen once. This sample is drawn from a study of beta chain features in type 1 diabetes. General observations from the study: In every one of the four CD4+ subsets, TCRB CDR3s were moderately but significantly shorter in Type 1 diabetes patients.

The CDR3 has 12 amino acids. Trimming removed 5 bases from V and 7 bases from J, with 12 bases in between. Germline V gene sequence: CDR1 SEHNR, CDR2 FQNEAQ (reference sequence). This clonotype was obtained from a young man with type 1 diabetes. Sample: central memory CD4+ T cells from blood. The V gene is TRBV7-9, the J gene TRBJ2-7; no definite D call. Here the CDR3 reads CASSPELPEQYF. The CDR3 DNA reads TGTGCCAGCAGCCCTGAGCTACCGGAGCAGTACTTC.